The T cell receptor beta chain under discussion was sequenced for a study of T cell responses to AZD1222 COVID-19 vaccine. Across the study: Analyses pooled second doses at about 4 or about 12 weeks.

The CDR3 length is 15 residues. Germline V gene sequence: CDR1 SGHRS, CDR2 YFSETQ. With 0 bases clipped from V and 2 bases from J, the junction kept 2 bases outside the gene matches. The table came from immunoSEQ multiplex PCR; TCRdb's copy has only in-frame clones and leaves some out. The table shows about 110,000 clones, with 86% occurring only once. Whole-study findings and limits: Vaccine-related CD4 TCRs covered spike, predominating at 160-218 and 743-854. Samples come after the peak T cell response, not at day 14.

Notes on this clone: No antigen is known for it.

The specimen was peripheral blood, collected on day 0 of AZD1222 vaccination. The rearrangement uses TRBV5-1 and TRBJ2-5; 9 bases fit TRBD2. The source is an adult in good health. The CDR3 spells CASSLVLAGQETQYF. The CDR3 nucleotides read TGCGCCAGCAGCTTGGTCCTAGCGGGGCAAGAGACCCAGTACTTC.